This T cell receptor (beta chain) originates from a study of vaccination effects on CD4 cells after COVID-19. Before sequencing, viral peptide pools were used by the ViraFEST assay to expand antigen-specific CD4+ T cells. Cells that had been cultured for about 10 days were the source of isolated CD4+ T cells. Confirmation by PCR established that the person had SARS-CoV-2 infection between March and December 2020. Every well got 1.5 million to 2.5 million PBMC, which were grown with around 9.2 IU/ml IL-2 and about 9.2 ug/ml peptides. Both day 3 and day 7 saw half the medium replaced with IL-2 medium. Produced via immunoSEQ multiplex PCR; TCRdb's table is partial and in-frame only. Here the sample spans around 24,000 clones, around 77% being singletons. In germline, CDR1 is MGHRA, CDR2 YSYEKL. V trimming: 1 base; J trimming: 0 bases; junction bases outside the gene matches: 6. This CDR3 comprises 19 residues.

Notes on this clone: Its target is unknown.

Study-level results: Missing from the study were early post-infection timepoints, and its convalescent patients were few. By a late point after vaccination, infection- and vaccine-induced clones had shrunk markedly through clonal contraction.

This material consisted of CD4+ T cells from PBMCs cultured with SARS-CoV-2 spike peptides, taken before COVID-19 vaccination. The sequence was obtained from a human donor who had a prior SARS-CoV-2 infection. The chain has TRBV4-1 and TRBJ2-1; 13 bases align to TRBD2. The CDR3 is CASSQGTSGGLNSYNEQFF. For the CDR3, the DNA is TGCGCCAGCAGCCAAGGGACTAGCGGGGGCTTAAACTCCTACAATGAGCAGTTCTTC.